One and the same sample provided the 28 T cell receptor beta chains below, sequenced in a study of siplizumab effects on memory and regulatory T cells. Only in-frame clones appear in the TCRdb table, and some are missing; sequencing was by immunoSEQ multiplex PCR. The data hold approximately 50,000 clones, with 93% observed a single time. The specimen sequenced was CD8+ T cells sorted from blood. The receptors originated from a human donor in good health.

V and J are TRBV4-1 and TRBJ2-1; tentative D call: TRBD1 (6 bases). This CDR3 region has 14 residues. From germline, CDR1 is MGHRA and CDR2 YSYEKL. Trimming shortened V by 5 bases and J by 4 bases, and 12 bases separated the two germline ends. The CDR3 here is CASSDDRYYNEQFF. The CDR3 region has the DNA TGCGCCAGCAGCGACGACAGGTATTACAATGAGCAGTTCTTC.

CDR3 in DNA: TGTGCCACCAGCAGAGAGTCCACTAGTTACACATACAATGAGCAGTTCTTC. Translating gives CATSRESTSYTYNEQFF. The chain carries TRBV15 and TRBJ2-1; D might be TRBD2 (5 bases). Germline loops: CDR1 LNHNV, CDR2 YYDKDF (reference sequence). This CDR3 is 17 amino acids long. V was trimmed by 0 bases and J by 4 bases, leaving 16 bases between them.

The chain carries TRBV5-6 and TRBJ2-7; D not certain. V was clipped by 3 bases and J by 6 bases, with 16 bases between them. This CDR3 has 14 residues. Germline CDR1 reads SGHDT; CDR2 reads YYEEEE. The CDR3 nucleotides are TGTGCCAGCAGCTCAGCAGACACTTACGGCGAGCAGTACTTC. Its translation: CASSSADTYGEQYF.

The sample holds one count of this clone. This sequence joins TRBV5-1 and TRBJ2-7, with D possibly being TRBD1 (6 bases). Trimming pared 1 base from V and 0 bases from J, leaving 23 bases between. This CDR3 is 19 amino acids long. Germline V gene lookup returns CDR1 SGHRS and CDR2 YFSETQ. CDR3 nucleotides: TGCGCCAGCAGCTTGAGGTCGGCGATACAGGGTCATTTCTCCTACGAGCAGTACTTC. Its protein product is CASSLRSAIQGHFSYEQYF. The complete variable domain, with remaining parts taken from reference TRBV5-1 and TRBJ2-7, reads KAGVTQTPRYLIKTRGQQVTLSCSPISGHRSVSWYQQTPGQGLQFLFEYFSETQRNKGNFPGRFSGRQFSNSRSEMNVSTLELGDSALYLCASSLRSAIQGHFSYEQYFGPGTRLTVT.

The CDR3, as DNA: TGTGCCACCAGCAGAGATTCCGTATGGGAGGCAGATGGAAACACCATATATTTT. Amino acid sequence: CATSRDSVWEADGNTIYF. V gene TRBV15 combines with J gene TRBJ1-3; D unclear. The CDR3 is made up of 18 amino acids. V gave up 0 bases and J gave up 3 bases, with 18 bases separating them. Germline V CDR1 and CDR2: LNHNV, YYDKDF (reference sequence).

CDR3 residues: CASSNRALNTEAFF. CDR3 bases: TGTGCCAGCAGTAACAGGGCCCTGAACACTGAAGCTTTCTTT. V is TRBV28 and J is TRBJ1-1, with a weak D call TRBD1 (6 bases). V lost 5 bases, J lost 0 bases, and 10 bases lay in between. Germline V gives CDR1 MDHEN, CDR2 SYDVKM. The CDR3 spans 14 residues.

V is TRBV28 and J is TRBJ2-7; the D is unclear. CDR1 is MDHEN and CDR2 is SYDVKM in the germline V gene. The CDR3 has 13 amino acids. V was pared by 7 bases and J by 2 bases, with 12 bases between. The CDR3: CASISYFPYEQYF. The CDR3 nucleotides read TGTGCCAGCATTTCGTACTTTCCCTACGAGCAGTACTTC.

A remark on this clone: Other nucleotide sequences in the sample specify the same CDR3. V is TRBV28 and J is TRBJ2-2, with 10 bases fitting TRBD2. The J segment lost 5 bases and the V segment lost 6 bases, leaving 0 bases of the junction unmatched. The CDR3 runs to 13 residues. Germline assignment: CDR1 MDHEN and CDR2 SYDVKM. DNA for the CDR3: TGTGCCAGCAGGGGACTAGCGACCGGGGAGCTGTTTTTT. This sequence encodes CASRGLATGELFF. Full variable domain (outside the CDR3, taken from reference TRBV28 and TRBJ2-2): DVKVTQSSRYLVKRTGEKVFLECVQDMDHENMFWYRQDPGLGLRLIYFSYDVKMKEKGDIPEGYSVSREKKERFSLILESASTNQTSMYLCASRGLATGELFFGEGSRLTVL.

The V and J genes are TRBV28 and TRBJ2-2; 14 nucleotides align to TRBD2. This CDR3 comprises 17 residues. Losses at the gene ends were 6 bases for V and 5 bases for J; bases not matched to a gene: 8. Germline values: CDR1 MDHEN, CDR2 SYDVKM. The CDR3 region is CASSQGLAGVRTGELFF. As DNA, the CDR3 is TGTGCCAGCAGCCAGGGACTAGCGGGAGTGAGAACCGGGGAGCTGTTTTTT. The full variable domain, completed using reference TRBV28 and TRBJ2-2, is DVKVTQSSRYLVKRTGEKVFLECVQDMDHENMFWYRQDPGLGLRLIYFSYDVKMKEKGDIPEGYSVSREKKERFSLILESASTNQTSMYLCASSQGLAGVRTGELFFGEGSRLTVL.

The chain combines TRBV28 with TRBJ1-1; D might be TRBD1 (5 bases). The germline CDR1 and CDR2 sequences are MDHEN and SYDVKM. There are 16 residues in the CDR3. V lost 5 bases and J 0 bases, leaving 16 bases between the germline ends. CDR3 region: CASSPDPTVMNTEAFF. In nucleotides, the CDR3 is TGTGCCAGCAGTCCTGATCCGACAGTCATGAACACTGAAGCTTTCTTT.

J is TRBJ2-7 and V is TRBV5-1; 8 bases are shared with TRBD2. With V trimmed by 1 base and J by 4 bases, 7 bases remained unmatched. The CDR3 extends over 15 amino acids. Germline V lookup: CDR1 SGHRS, CDR2 YFSETQ. Here the CDR3 reads CASSLYVGTSYEQYF. Written as DNA, the CDR3 is TGCGCCAGCAGCTTGTATGTCGGGACTAGTTACGAGCAGTACTTC.

The CDR3 spells CASSLTAVAKGTNEKLFF. For the CDR3, the DNA is TGTGCCAGCAGCTTAACGGCGGTAGCGAAAGGTACCAATGAAAAACTGTTTTTT. The V and J genes are TRBV7-3 and TRBJ1-4; no clear D gene. Per germline, CDR1 SGHTA and CDR2 FQGTGA. This CDR3 has 18 residues. V was shortened by 0 bases and J by 5 bases, with 19 bases between the two germline ends.

V usage is TRBV10-3 and J usage is TRBJ2-1; D is ambiguous. V dropped 0 bases and J dropped 2 bases, with 2 bases sitting between them. Germline CDR1 and CDR2: ENHRY and SYGVKD. CDR3 length: 13 residues. CDR3 nucleotides: TGTGCCATCAGTGAGTCCCCCTACAATGAGCAGTTCTTC. This sequence encodes CAISESPYNEQFF.

This sequence joins TRBV7-8 and TRBJ2-3, with D maybe TRBD2 (5 bases). Germline V lookup: CDR1 SGHVS, CDR2 FQNEAQ. The CDR3 is 16 amino acids. The germline V and J ends were trimmed by 1 base and 1 base, with 12 bases remaining between them. The CDR3 region has the DNA TGTGCCAGCAGCTTAGGGGTGCGGGTAGGCACAGATACGCAGTATTTT. Translation: CASSLGVRVGTDTQYF.

This chain links TRBV4-1 with TRBJ2-5; 11 bases are shared with TRBD2. After removal of 5 bases from V and 2 bases from J, the junction contained 4 bases not matched to a gene. The V gene's germline CDR1 is MGHRA and CDR2 YSYEKL. The CDR3 length is 15 residues. CDR3 sequence reads: CASSYIAGGQETQYF. The DNA of the CDR3 is TGCGCCAGCAGCTACATAGCGGGGGGGCAAGAGACCCAGTACTTC.

This rearrangement joins TRBV5-1 to TRBJ1-2; no firm D call. The germline CDR1 and CDR2 sequences are SGHRS and YFSETQ. V lost 3 bases and J lost 3, with 12 bases in between. The CDR3 has 14 residues. DNA of the CDR3: TGCGCCAGCAGCTCAGTGAGCCTATACTATGGCTACACCTTC. Translated, it gives CASSSVSLYYGYTF.

V is TRBV7-9 and J is TRBJ2-1; D is uncertain. The V gene lost 7 bases and the J gene lost 7 bases, with 17 bases spanning the gap. Germline V lookup: CDR1 SEHNR, CDR2 FQNEAQ (reference sequence). The length of the CDR3 is 14 residues. The CDR3 DNA is TGTGCCAGCACCCTCTCGTCTAGTGGGAATGAGCAGTTCTTC. This gives the protein CASTLSSSGNEQFF.

Regarding this clone: This specimen includes other DNA sequences encoding the same CDR3. The chain joins TRBV13 to TRBJ2-5; perhaps TRBD2 as D (6 bases). With the DNA end fitting TRBJ2-7 better, the J assignment may be wrong. The CDR3 is 13 amino acids. Per germline, CDR1 PRHDT and CDR2 FYEKMQ (reference sequence). The CDR3: CASSSGLSYEQYF. The DNA of the CDR3 is TGTGCCAGCAGCTCGGGACTTTCCTACGAGCAGTACTTC.

The chain is built from TRBV30 and TRBJ2-3; the D is unclear. There are 12 residues in the CDR3. V was pared by 3 bases and J by 6 bases, with 10 bases between. CDR1 and CDR2 (germline): GTSNPN, SVGIG (reference sequence). CDR3: CAWRKAPDTQYF. For the CDR3, the DNA is TGTGCCTGGAGAAAAGCCCCGGATACGCAGTATTTT.

V is TRBV28 and J is TRBJ2-5; D might be TRBD1 (6 bases). In germline, CDR1 is MDHEN, CDR2 SYDVKM. Between the trimmed V and J ends, which lost 2 bases and 6 bases, there was a span of 13 bases. The CDR3 is made up of 14 amino acids. The CDR3 nucleotides are TGTGCCAGCAGTTTAGGGCAGGGGTCAAAGACCCAGTACTTC. The encoded protein is CASSLGQGSKTQYF.

The chain couples TRBV13 to TRBJ2-6, with 8 bases identical to TRBD1. This CDR3 has 16 amino acids. Germline V gene data show CDR1 as PRHDT and CDR2 as FYEKMQ (reference sequence). With V trimmed by 5 bases and J by 4 bases, 7 bases remained unmatched. CDR3 sequence: CASSAQTGAGANVLTF. In DNA, the CDR3 is TGTGCCAGCAGCGCACAGACAGGGGCCGGGGCCAACGTCCTGACTTTC.

This chain links TRBV19 with TRBJ2-7; the match to TRBD1 covers 9 bases. This CDR3 spans 15 amino acids. Germline V gene data show CDR1 as LNHDA and CDR2 as SQIVND (reference sequence). V was clipped by 5 bases and J by 3 bases; unmatched bases: 8. CDR3 region: CASSSGTGFLYEQYF. The CDR3 DNA sequence: TGTGCCAGTAGTTCCGGGACAGGGTTCCTCTACGAGCAGTACTTC.

This sequence joins TRBV4-1 and TRBJ2-3; D remains unclear. This CDR3 is 14 amino acids long. V was shortened by 4 bases and J by 3 bases, with 11 bases between the two germline ends. The germline CDR1 and CDR2 sequences are MGHRA and YSYEKL. CDR3 bases: TGCGCCAGCAGCCTATCTCTGTGGACAGATACGCAGTATTTT. It specifies CASSLSLWTDTQYF.

J is TRBJ2-3 and V is TRBV5-6; 7 positions match TRBD1. The CDR3 contains 16 residues. CDR1 is SGHDT, CDR2 YYEEEE, per germline. V lost 6 bases and J lost 7; bases outside the gene matches: 17. The CDR3 nucleotides read TGTGCCAGCACCCTGCGACAGGGCCCCCTCAGAAATACGCAGTATTTT. This sequence encodes CASTLRQGPLRNTQYF. The full variable domain, completed using reference TRBV5-6 and TRBJ2-3, is DAGVTQSPTHLIKTRGQQVTLRCSPKSGHDTVSWYQQALGQGPQFIFQYYEEEERQRGNFPDRFSGHQFPNYSSELNVNALLLGDSALYLCASTLRQGPLRNTQYFGPGTRLTVL.

The chain combines TRBV10-1 with TRBJ2-1; the D is unclear. V was shortened by 0 bases and J by 5 bases, with 11 bases between the two germline ends. The CDR3 consists of 15 residues. The germline V gene encodes CDR1 WNHNN and CDR2 SYGVQD (reference sequence). CDR3 bases: TGCGCCAGCAGTGAGTCCACCTCCCCTGACAATGAGCAGTTCTTC. It yields the protein CASSESTSPDNEQFF.

The rearrangement uses TRBV4-2 and TRBJ2-7; TRBD2 aligns across 9 bases. The junction had 12 bases not matched to a gene; V was cut back by 1 base and J by 2 bases. Per germline, CDR1 LGHNA and CDR2 YNFKEQ. This CDR3 has 18 amino acids. The CDR3 DNA is TGTGCCAGCAGCCAAGTCCCCGCCCGACTAGCGGAGACCTACGAGCAGTACTTC. It codes for CASSQVPARLAETYEQYF.

The V and J genes are TRBV28 and TRBJ2-7; the match to TRBD2 covers 7 bases. CDR1 MDHEN and CDR2 SYDVKM come from the germline V gene. The CDR3 covers 15 residues. J was trimmed by 4 bases and V by 8 bases; bases with no gene match: 14. CDR3 amino acids: CASSPPGPGGYEQYF. Here the CDR3 DNA reads TGTGCCAGCTCACCCCCCGGGCCGGGGGGATACGAGCAGTACTTC.

The chain couples TRBV29-1 to TRBJ2-3, with a possible D match to TRBD1 (6 bases). Trimming removed 2 bases from V and 2 bases from J, with 20 bases in between. CDR3 length equals 17 residues. CDR1 and CDR2 from the germline V gene are SQVTM and ANQGSEA. The CDR3 region is CSVESPGTQHLTDTQYF. CDR3 bases: TGCAGCGTTGAAAGCCCGGGGACACAACATCTCACAGATACGCAGTATTTT.